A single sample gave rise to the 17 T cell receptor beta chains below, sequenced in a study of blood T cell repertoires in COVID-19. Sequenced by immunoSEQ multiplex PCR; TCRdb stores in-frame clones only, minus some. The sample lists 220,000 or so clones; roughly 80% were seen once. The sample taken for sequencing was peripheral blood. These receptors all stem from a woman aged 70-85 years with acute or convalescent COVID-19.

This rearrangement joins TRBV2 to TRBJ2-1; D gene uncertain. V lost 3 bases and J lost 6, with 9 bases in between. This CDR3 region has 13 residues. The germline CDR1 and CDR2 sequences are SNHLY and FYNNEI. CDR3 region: CASSERPPNEQFF. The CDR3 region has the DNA TGTGCCAGCAGTGAGAGGCCTCCCAATGAGCAGTTCTTC.

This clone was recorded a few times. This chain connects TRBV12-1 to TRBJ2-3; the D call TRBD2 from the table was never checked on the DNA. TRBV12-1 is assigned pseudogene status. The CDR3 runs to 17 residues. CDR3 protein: CASSFVGGGPSTDTQYF. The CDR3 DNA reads TGTGCCAGCAGCTTTGTGGGGGGAGGGCCAAGCACAGATACGCAGTATTTT.

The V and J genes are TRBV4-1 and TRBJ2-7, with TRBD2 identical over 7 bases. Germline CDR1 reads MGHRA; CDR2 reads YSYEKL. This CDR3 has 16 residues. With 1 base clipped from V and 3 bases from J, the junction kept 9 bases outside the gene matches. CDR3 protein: CASSQGPAGIIYEQYF. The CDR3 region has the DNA TGCGCCAGCAGCCAAGGACCAGCGGGAATAATCTACGAGCAGTACTTC.

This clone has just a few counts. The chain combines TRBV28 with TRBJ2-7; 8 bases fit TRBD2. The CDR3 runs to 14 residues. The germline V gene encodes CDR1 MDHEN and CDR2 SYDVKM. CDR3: CVVRPTSAIYEQYF. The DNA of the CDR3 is TGTGTCGTGAGACCGACTAGCGCTATCTACGAGCAGTACTTC.

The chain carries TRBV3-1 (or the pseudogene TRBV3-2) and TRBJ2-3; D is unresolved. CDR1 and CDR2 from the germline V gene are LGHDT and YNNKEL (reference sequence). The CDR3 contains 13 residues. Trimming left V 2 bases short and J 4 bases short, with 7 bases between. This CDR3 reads CASSQTISDTQYF. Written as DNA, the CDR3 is TGTGCCAGCAGCCAAACTATCTCAGATACGCAGTATTTT.

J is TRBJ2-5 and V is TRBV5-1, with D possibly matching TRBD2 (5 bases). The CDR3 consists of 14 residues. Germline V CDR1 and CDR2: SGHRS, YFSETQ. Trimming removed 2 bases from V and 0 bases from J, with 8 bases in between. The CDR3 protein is CASSLSGYQETQYF. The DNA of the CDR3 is TGCGCCAGCAGCTTATCGGGGTACCAAGAGACCCAGTACTTC.

The CDR3: CASSILVGEEQYF. CDR3 sequence (DNA): TGTGCCAGCAGTATCTTAGTCGGTGAAGAGCAGTACTTC. V gene TRBV2 combines with J gene TRBJ2-7; D gene ambiguous. V was clipped by 5 bases and J by 7 bases, with 15 bases between them. Germline CDR1 reads SNHLY; CDR2 reads FYNNEI. The CDR3 is 13 amino acids.

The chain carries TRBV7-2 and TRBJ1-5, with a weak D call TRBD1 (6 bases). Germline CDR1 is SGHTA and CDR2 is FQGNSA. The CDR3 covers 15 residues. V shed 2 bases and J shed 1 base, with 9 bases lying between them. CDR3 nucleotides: TGTGCCAGCAGCTTAACAGGGACGAGCAATCAGCCCCAGCATTTT. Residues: CASSLTGTSNQPQHF.

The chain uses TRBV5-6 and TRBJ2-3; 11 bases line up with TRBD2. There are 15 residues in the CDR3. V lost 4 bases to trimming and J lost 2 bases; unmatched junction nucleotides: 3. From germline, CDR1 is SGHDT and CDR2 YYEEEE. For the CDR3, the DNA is TGTGCCAGCAGCAGGGGACTAGCGGCCACAGATACGCAGTATTTT. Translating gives CASSRGLAATDTQYF.

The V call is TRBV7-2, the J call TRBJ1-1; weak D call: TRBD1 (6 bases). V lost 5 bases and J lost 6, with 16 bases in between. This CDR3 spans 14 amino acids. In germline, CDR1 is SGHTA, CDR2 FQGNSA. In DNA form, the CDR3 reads TGTGCCAGCAGCATCCAACAGGGAGAGGCTGAAGCTTTCTTT. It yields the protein CASSIQQGEAEAFF.

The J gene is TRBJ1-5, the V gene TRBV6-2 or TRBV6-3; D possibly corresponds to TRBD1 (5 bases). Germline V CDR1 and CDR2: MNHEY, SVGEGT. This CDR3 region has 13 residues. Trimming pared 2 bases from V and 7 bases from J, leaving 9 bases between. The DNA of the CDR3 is TGTGCCAGCAGTTACCGCGGGGACCAGCCCCAGCATTTT. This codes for CASSYRGDQPQHF.

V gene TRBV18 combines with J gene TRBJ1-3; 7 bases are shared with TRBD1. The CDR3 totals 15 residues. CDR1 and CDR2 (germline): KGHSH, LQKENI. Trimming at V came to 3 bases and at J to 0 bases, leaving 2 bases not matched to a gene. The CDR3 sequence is CASSPGQDSGNTIYF. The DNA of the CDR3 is TGTGCCAGCTCACCCGGACAGGACTCTGGAAACACCATATATTTT.

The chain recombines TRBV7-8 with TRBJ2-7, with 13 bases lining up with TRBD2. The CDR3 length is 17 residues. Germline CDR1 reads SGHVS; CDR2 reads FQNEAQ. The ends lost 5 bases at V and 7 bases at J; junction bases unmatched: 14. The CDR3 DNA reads TGTGCCAGCAGCCGAGGGACTAGCGGGAATTCCCGGGGGGAGCAGTACTTC. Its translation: CASSRGTSGNSRGEQYF.

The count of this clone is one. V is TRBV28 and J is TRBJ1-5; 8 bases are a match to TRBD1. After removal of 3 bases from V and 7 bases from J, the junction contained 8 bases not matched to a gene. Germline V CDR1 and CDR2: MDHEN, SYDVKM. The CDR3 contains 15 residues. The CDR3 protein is CASSFSDRVYQPQHF. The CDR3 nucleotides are TGTGCCAGCAGTTTCTCGGACAGGGTGTACCAGCCCCAGCATTTT.

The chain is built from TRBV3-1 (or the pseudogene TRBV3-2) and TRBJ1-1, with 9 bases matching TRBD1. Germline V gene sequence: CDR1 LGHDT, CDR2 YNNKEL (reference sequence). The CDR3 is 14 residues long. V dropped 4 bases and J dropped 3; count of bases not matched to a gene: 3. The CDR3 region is CASSPRDRDTEAFF. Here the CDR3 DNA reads TGTGCCAGCAGCCCCCGGGACAGGGACACTGAAGCTTTCTTT.

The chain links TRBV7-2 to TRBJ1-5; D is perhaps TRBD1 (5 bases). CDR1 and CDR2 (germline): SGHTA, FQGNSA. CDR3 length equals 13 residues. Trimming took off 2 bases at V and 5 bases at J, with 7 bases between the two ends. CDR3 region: CASSLRRDQPQHF. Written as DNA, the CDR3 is TGTGCCAGCAGCTTACGCAGGGATCAGCCCCAGCATTTT.

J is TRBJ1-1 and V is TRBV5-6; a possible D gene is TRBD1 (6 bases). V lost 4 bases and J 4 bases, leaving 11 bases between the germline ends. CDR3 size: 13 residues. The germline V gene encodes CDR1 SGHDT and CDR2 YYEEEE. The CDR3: CASSRRGGTEAFF. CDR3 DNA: TGTGCCAGCAGCCGGAGAGGGGGCACTGAAGCTTTCTTT.